This TCR beta chain comes out of a study of blood T cell repertoires in COVID-19 (dated by TCRdb to 2020 to 2021). Background on the whole study: The collaborator samples originated in the United States, Italy and Spain and spanned the acute and convalescent phases of COVID-19. HLA class I and class II types, where available, came from metadata supplied by the sample provider rather than from assay-based typing. Nearly every sample came with metadata listing a de-identified subject ID, COVID-19 status, age in years and sex. Deeply sampled blood TCRbeta repertoires from subjects exposed to, actively infected with, or recovered from COVID-19 were included in the dataset. The prospective study material was composed of cDNA or gDNA derived from T cells, B-cell-depleted T cells, or PBMCs. The samples were drawn from the first 160 participants of the ongoing ImmuneRACE study and from some 1,300 subjects provided by 6 global collaborators. The repertoires were made available in a free public database intended to serve as a resource for research on the immune response to SARS-CoV-2. The paper as a whole reports these results and caveats: The amount of clinical and demographic metadata varied by source and participant and was provided uncurated.

TCRbeta CDR3 regions were amplified from genomic DNA using the immunoSEQ Assay, a bias-controlled multiplex PCR. Processing in the source paper ran as follows. The number of nucleated cells in each sample was estimated from the amplification of reference gene primers within the assay. Sequence reads were collapsed and filtered to measure the absolute abundance of every unique TCRbeta CDR3 rearrangement. Productive Simpson clonality was computed per sample as the square root of Simpson's diversity index over productive rearrangements. TCRdb took this table from immuneACCESS and kept in-frame rearrangements with V and J called. Such tables lack part of the clones; where checked against another copy, unresolved V genes explain under half of the gap, and the rest is unexplained. The DNA was the basis for D and trimming; V, J and clone size are from that table. The sample includes 90,000 to 120,000 clones, with less than 90% observed a single time. Approximately 5.1% of the sample comes from the top ten.

Whole blood was collected in K2EDTA tubes by collaborating institutions according to the institutions' own protocols. Collaborator samples were shipped for TCRbeta analysis as frozen whole blood, isolated PBMCs, or DNA extracted from either sample type. The germline V and J ends show losses of 7 bases and 7 bases respectively, and no gene match explains 11 bases of the junction. In the germline V gene, CDR1 corresponds to MNHEY and CDR2 to SVGAGI. The CDR3 runs 14 residues from the cysteine to the phenylalanine. Kept here is only the CDR3 DNA, which spans 42 bases and is read in frame from base 1. Worth noting for this clone: Its antigen is still unknown. Base qualities are missing; no much larger clone stands one base away.

The receptor was derived from a human donor in a cohort sampled during active COVID-19. In this chain, TRBV6-5 is recombined with TRBJ1-2, with 8 junctional bases fitting TRBD1. The source material was peripheral blood. The nucleotide sequence reads TGTGCCAGCACTTTGAGGACAGGGCTTCTTGGCTACACCTTC. It encodes CASTLRTGLLGYTF.